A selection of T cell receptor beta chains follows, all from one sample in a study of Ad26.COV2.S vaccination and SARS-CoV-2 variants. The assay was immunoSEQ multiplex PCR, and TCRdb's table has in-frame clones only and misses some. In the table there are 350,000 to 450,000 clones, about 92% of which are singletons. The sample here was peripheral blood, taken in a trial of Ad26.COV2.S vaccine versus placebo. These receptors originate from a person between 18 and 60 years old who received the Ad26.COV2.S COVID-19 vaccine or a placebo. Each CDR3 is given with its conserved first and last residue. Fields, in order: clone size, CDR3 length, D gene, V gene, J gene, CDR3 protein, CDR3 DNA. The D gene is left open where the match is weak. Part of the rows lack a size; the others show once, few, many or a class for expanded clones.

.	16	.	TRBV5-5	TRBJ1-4	CASSVGFAATNEKLFF	TGTGCCAGCAGCGTAGGATTTGCGGCAACTAATGAAAAACTGTTTTTT
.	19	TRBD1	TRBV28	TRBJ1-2	CASSSLPGTGGGSNYGYTF	TGTGCCAGCAGTTCATTACCCGGGACAGGGGGTGGATCTAACTATGGCTACACCTTC
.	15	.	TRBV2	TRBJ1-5	CASSDDGNSNQPQHF	TGTGCCAGCAGTGACGACGGTAATAGCAATCAGCCCCAGCATTTT
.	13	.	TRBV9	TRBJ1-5	CASNPEPGQPQHF	TGTGCCAGCAACCCAGAGCCGGGTCAGCCCCAGCATTTT
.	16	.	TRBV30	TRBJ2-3	CAWTPQGPKGSDTQYF	TGTGCCTGGACCCCCCAGGGCCCAAAAGGGTCAGATACGCAGTATTTT
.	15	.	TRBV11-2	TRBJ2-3	CASSLGVRSTDTQYF	TGTGCCAGCAGCTTAGGGGTGAGAAGCACAGATACGCAGTATTTT
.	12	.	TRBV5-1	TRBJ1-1	CASSLGYTEAFF	TGCGCCAGCAGCTTGGGGTACACTGAAGCTTTCTTT
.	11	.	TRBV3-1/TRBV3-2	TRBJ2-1	CASTDGDEQFF	TGTGCCAGCACCGATGGGGATGAGCAGTTCTTC
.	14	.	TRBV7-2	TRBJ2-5	CASSLTIVKETQYF	TGTGCCAGCAGCTTGACGATAGTGAAAGAGACCCAGTACTTC
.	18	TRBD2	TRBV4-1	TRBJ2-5	CASSQRVRGGGTQETQYF	TGCGCCAGCAGCCAACGGGTTAGGGGCGGGGGGACTCAAGAGACCCAGTACTTC
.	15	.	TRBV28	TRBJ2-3	CASSLGGSTFGTQYF	TGTGCCAGCAGTTTGGGGGGAAGCACATTTGGAACGCAGTATTTT
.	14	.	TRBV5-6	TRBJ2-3	CASSFSRSPDTQYF	TGTGCCAGCAGCTTTTCTCGGTCCCCGGATACGCAGTATTTT
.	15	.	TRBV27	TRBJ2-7	CASSVTNPGRYEQYF	TGTGCCAGCAGTGTAACGAATCCAGGGAGATACGAGCAGTACTTC
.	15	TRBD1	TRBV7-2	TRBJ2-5	CASSFNSDRGETQYF	TGTGCCAGCAGCTTTAACTCTGACAGGGGAGAGACCCAGTACTTC
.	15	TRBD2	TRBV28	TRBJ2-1	CASRQAGGTYNEQFF	TGTGCCAGCAGACAAGCGGGGGGAACCTACAATGAGCAGTTCTTC
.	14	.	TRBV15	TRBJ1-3	CATSRVTSGNTIYF	TGTGCCACCAGCAGAGTGACCTCTGGAAACACCATATATTTT
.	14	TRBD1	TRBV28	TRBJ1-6	CASRTRDRPSPLHF	TGTGCCAGCAGAACCCGGGACAGACCTTCACCCCTCCACTTT
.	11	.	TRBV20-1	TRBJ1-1	CSARTYTEAFF	TGCAGTGCTAGGACGTACACTGAAGCTTTCTTT
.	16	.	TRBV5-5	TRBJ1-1	CASSLGRVDGGTEAFF	TGTGCCAGCAGCCTCGGGAGAGTGGACGGGGGGACTGAAGCTTTCTTT
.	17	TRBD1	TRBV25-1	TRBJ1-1	CASSGDRGGKRNTEAFF	TGTGCCAGCAGCGGGGACAGGGGAGGAAAGAGGAACACTGAAGCTTTCTTT
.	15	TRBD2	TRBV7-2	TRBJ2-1	CASSFSGGPYNEQFF	TGTGCCAGCAGCTTTAGCGGGGGACCCTACAATGAGCAGTTCTTC
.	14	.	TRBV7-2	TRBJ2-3	CASSPPGLGDTQYF	TGTGCCAGCAGCCCTCCAGGACTGGGAGATACGCAGTATTTT
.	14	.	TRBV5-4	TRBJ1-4	CASSLDRNNEKLFF	TGTGCCAGCAGCTTGGACAGGAACAATGAAAAACTGTTTTTT
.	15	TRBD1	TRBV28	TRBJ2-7	CASSPPGQGAREQYF	TGTGCCAGCAGCCCGCCGGGACAGGGGGCGCGGGAGCAGTACTTC
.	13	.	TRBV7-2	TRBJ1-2	CASSSIASYGYTF	TGTGCCAGCAGTAGTATTGCCTCTTATGGCTACACCTTC
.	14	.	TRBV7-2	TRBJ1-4	CASSFNKGREKLFF	TGTGCCAGCAGTTTTAATAAGGGCCGGGAAAAACTGTTTTTT
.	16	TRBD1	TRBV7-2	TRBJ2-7	CASSLGNDRGALRMYF	TGTGCCAGCAGCTTAGGAAACGACAGGGGCGCTTTGCGTATGTACTTC
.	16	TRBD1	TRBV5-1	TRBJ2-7	CASSERTGTFLVEQYF	TGCGCCAGCAGCGAACGGACAGGGACTTTCCTAGTCGAGCAGTACTTC
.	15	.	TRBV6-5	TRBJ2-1	CASRPGQSSYNEQFF	TGTGCCAGCAGACCCGGACAGAGCTCCTACAATGAGCAGTTCTTC
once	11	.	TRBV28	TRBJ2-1	CASSFNNEQFF	TGTGCCAGCAGTTTTAACAATGAGCAGTTCTTC
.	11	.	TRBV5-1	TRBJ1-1	CASSRNTEAFF	TGCGCCAGCAGTAGAAACACTGAAGCTTTCTTT
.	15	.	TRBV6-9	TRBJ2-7	CASSYSPLRETSLSF	TGTGCCAGCAGTTATTCACCCCTTCGAGAGACTAGTCTGTCCTTC
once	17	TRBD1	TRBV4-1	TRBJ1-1	CASSQESGRDRVSEAFF	TGCGCCAGCAGCCAAGAAAGCGGCCGGGACAGGGTATCTGAAGCTTTCTTT